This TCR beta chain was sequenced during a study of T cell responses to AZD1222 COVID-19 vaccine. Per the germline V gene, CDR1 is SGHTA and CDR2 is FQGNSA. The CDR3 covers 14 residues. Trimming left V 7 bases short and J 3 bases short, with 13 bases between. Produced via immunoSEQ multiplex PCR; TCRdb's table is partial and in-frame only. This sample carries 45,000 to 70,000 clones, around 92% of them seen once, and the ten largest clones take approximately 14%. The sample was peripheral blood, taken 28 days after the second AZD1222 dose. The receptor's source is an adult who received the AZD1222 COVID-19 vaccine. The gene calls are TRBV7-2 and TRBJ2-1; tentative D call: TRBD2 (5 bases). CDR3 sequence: CASKRTGDYNEQFF. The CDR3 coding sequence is TGTGCCAGCAAGCGGACTGGTGACTACAATGAGCAGTTCTTC.